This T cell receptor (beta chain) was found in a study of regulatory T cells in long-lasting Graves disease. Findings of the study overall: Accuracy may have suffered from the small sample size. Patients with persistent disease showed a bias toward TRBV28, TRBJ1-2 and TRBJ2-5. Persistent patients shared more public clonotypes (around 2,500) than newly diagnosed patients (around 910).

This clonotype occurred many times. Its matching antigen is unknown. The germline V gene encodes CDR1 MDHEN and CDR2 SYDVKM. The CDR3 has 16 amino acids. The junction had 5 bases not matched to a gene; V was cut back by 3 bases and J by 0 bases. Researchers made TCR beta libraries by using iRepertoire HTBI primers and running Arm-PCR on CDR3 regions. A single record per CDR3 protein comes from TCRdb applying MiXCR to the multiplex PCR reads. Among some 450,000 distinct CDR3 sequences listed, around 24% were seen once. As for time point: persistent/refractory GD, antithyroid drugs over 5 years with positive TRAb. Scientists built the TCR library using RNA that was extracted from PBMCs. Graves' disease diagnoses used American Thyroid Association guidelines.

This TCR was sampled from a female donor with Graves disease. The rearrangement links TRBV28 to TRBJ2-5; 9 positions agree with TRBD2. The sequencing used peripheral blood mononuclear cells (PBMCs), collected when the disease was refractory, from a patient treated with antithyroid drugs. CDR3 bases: TGTGCCAGCAGTTTCTCTTGGACTAGCGACCAAGAGACCCAGTACTTC. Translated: CASSFSWTSDQETQYF.